The present T cell receptor beta chain was sequenced within a study of blood T cell repertoires in COVID-19. Sequencing used immunoSEQ multiplex PCR; TCRdb keeps in-frame clones, though not all of them. This sample has roughly 310,000 clones, with around nine tenths found just once. The CDR3 runs 15 residues. The V and J ends lost 7 bases and 5 bases respectively, with 18 bases between them. Germline lookup yields CDR1 LNHDA and CDR2 SQIVND (reference sequence). Researchers sorted participants into cohorts using their self-reported clinical history. The sequenced sample consisted of PBMCs or T cells enriched from blood (not recorded which). The receptor comes from a man between 60 and 75 years old who had recovered from COVID-19. The chain combines TRBV19 with TRBJ2-1; a weak D match, TRBD1 (6 bases). The CDR3 protein is CASNTRGRFDNEQFF. In DNA form, the CDR3 reads TGTGCCAGTAACACTAGGGGGAGATTCGACAATGAGCAGTTCTTC.